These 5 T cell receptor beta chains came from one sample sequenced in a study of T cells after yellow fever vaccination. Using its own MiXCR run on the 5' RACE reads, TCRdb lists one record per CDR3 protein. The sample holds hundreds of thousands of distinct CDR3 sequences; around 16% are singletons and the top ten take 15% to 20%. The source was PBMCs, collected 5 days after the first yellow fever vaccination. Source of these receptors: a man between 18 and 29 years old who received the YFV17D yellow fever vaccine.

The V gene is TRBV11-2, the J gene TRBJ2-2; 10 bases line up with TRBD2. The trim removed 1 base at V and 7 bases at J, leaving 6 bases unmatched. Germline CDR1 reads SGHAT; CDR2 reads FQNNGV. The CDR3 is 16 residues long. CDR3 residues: CASSLGAGGPGGELFF. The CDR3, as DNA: TGTGCCAGCAGCTTAGGAGCGGGGGGGCCCGGCGGGGAGCTGTTTTTT.

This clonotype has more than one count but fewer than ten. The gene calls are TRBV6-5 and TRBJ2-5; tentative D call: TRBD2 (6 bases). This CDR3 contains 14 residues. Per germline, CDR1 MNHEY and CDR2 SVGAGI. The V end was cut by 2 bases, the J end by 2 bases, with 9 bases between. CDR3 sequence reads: CASSYRDWQETQYF. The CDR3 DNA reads TGTGCCAGCAGTTACCGGGACTGGCAAGAGACCCAGTACTTC.

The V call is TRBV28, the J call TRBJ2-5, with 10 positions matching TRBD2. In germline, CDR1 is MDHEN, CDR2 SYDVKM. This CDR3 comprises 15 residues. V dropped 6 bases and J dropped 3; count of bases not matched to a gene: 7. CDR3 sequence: CASSYDTSGEETQYF. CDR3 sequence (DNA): TGTGCCAGCAGCTACGATACTAGCGGGGAAGAGACCCAGTACTTC.

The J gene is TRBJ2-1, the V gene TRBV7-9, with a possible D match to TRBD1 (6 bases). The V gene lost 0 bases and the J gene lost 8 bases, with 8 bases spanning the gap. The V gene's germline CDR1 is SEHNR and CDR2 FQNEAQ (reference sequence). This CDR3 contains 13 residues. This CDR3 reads CASSLAGADEQFF. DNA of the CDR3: TGTGCCAGCAGCTTAGCGGGGGCGGATGAGCAGTTCTTC.

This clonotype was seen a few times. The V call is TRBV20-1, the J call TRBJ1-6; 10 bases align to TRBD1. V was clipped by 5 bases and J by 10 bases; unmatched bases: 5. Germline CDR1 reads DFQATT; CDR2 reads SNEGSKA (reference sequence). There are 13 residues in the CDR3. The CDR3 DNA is TGCAGTGCTCCGGACAGGGGGGGATCACCCCTCCACTTT. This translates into CSAPDRGGSPLHF.